This TCR beta chain emerged from a study of shared clonotypes between healthy human individuals. The CDR3 spans 19 residues. Trimming removed 6 bases from V and 0 bases from J; junction bases left unmatched: 19. The V gene's germline CDR1 is SQVTM and CDR2 ANQGSEA. Terminally differentiated effector memory CD45RA+ cells were excluded by CCR7 positive selection of CD45RO-negative cells. Measured with immunoSEQ multiplex PCR; TCRdb has only the in-frame clones, and not every one. The data show nearly 2 million clones, roughly 95% seen once. This TCR came from a young man in good health. The chain links TRBV29-1 to TRBJ2-2, with 7 nucleotides matching TRBD2. Sequenced: naive CD8+ T cells sorted from blood. Here the CDR3 reads CSVRGGDPAGNANTGELFF. The CDR3 DNA follows: TGCAGCGTCCGGGGCGGGGACCCAGCGGGAAACGCGAACACCGGGGAGCTGTTTTTT.